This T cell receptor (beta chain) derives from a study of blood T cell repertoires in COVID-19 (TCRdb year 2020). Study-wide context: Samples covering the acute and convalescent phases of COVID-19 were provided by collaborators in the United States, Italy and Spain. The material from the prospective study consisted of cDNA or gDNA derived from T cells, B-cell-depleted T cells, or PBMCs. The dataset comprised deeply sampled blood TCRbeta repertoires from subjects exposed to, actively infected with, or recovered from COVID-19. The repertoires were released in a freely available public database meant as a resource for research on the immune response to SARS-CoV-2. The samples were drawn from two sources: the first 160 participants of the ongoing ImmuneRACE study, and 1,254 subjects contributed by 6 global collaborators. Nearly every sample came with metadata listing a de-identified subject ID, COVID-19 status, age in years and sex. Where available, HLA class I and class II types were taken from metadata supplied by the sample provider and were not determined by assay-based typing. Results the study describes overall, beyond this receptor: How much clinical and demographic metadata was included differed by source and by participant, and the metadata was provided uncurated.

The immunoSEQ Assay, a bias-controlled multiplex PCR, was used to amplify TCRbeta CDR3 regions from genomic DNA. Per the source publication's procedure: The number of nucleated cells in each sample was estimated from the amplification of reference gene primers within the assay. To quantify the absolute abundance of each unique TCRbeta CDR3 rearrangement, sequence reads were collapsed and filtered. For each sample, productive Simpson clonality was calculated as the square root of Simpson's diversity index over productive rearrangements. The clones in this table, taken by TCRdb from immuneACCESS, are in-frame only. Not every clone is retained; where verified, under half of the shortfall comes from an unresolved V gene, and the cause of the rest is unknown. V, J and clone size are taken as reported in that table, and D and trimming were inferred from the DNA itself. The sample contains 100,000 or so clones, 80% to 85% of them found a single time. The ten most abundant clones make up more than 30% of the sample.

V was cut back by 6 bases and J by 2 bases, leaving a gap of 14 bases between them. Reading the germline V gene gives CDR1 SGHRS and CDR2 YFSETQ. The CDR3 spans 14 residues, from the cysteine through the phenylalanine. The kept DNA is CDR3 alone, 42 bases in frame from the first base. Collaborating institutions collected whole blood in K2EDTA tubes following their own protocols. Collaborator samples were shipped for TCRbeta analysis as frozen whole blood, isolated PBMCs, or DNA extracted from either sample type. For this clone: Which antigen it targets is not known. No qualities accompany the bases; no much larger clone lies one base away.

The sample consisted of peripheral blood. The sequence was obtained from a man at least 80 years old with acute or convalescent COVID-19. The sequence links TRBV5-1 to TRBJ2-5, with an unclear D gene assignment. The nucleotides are TGCGCCAGCACCCTCCTCGAGAGACAAGAGACCCAGTACTTC. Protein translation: CASTLLERQETQYF.